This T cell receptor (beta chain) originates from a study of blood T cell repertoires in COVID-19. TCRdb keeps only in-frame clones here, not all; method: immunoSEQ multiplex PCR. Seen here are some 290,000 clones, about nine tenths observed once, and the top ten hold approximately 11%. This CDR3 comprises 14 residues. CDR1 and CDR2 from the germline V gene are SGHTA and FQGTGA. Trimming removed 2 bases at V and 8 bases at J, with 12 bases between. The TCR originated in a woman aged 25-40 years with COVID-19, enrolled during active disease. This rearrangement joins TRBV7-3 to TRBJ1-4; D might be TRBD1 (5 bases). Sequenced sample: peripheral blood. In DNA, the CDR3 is TGTGCCAGCAGCTTAGTAGGGGCCGGAGAAAAACTGTTTTTT. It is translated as CASSLVGAGEKLFF.